The next 29 T cell receptor beta chains were all read from a single sample in a study of tumor-infiltrating lymphocytes in primary liver carcinoma. Co-extraction yielded RNA and DNA from around 20-30 mg of unsorted bulk tissue. The researchers produced TCR beta cDNA from around 0.5 ug total RNA with a constant-region primer. A slightly modified ARM-PCR protocol with three nested multiplex PCR rounds produced these TCR beta libraries. TRBV1-TRBV30 forward primers paired with a C-beta reverse primer were used in the first two PCR rounds, which ran approximately 11 cycles each. TCRdb re-derived calls from the multiplex PCR reads in MiXCR, one entry per CDR3 protein. The table shows some 110,000 distinct CDR3 sequences, with 60% to 80% occurring only once. What was sequenced was liver tumor tissue from sampling region 3. Specified subset: tumor region T3, left-lateral pole. Receptors originate from an older woman with primary liver carcinoma and hepatitis B virus infection.

To note about this clonotype: A much more abundant neighbour one base away suggests this may be a read error. V and J are TRBV2 and TRBJ1-5; no clear D gene. The germline V gene has CDR1 SNHLY and CDR2 FYNNEI. The CDR3 totals 11 residues. The CDR3 region has the DNA TGTGTCAGCAGTCAGGAGGGTAATCGGCATTTT. This encodes CVSSQEGNRHF.

In regard to this clonotype: This may arise from a read error, as a much more abundant clone is one base away. This chain joins TRBV5-4 and TRBJ2-7; TRBD2 matches at 8 bases. Germline V gene lookup returns CDR1 SGHNT and CDR2 YYREEE (reference sequence). J lost 3 bases, V lost 8 bases, and 10 bases had no gene match. The CDR3 spans 14 residues. CDR3 in amino acids: CARSRSSGGYEQYF. DNA of the CDR3: TGTGCCAGGAGCCGGAGCAGCGGGGGCTACGAGCAGTACTTC.

Regarding this clonotype: A read error is likely, as this CDR3 ends without the conserved phenylalanine or tryptophan. The V gene is TRBV5-6, the J gene TRBJ2-1; 7 positions match TRBD2. Losses at the gene ends were 2 bases for V and 5 bases for J; bases not matched to a gene: 7. Germline assignment: CDR1 SGHDT and CDR2 YYEEEE. The CDR3 sequence is 15 residues long. In nucleotides, the CDR3 is TGTGCCAGCAGCTTCGGGGCTAGCGGAAACAATGAGCAGTTCCTC. It encodes CASSFGASGNNEQFL.

This clonotype was counted a single time. The final CDR3 position lacks the conserved phenylalanine or tryptophan, pointing to a likely read error. The CDR3 nucleotides read TGTGCCAACAGCTTCGGGACAAACAATGTGCAGTTCTTA. Its translation is CANSFGTNNVQFL. The J gene is TRBJ2-1, the V gene TRBV11-3; D is perhaps TRBD1 (6 bases). The CDR3 consists of 13 residues. CDR1 SGHNT and CDR2 YENEEA come from the germline V gene.

The chain joins TRBV7-3 to TRBJ2-3; D possibly uses TRBD1 or TRBD2 (6 bases each). Germline-derived CDR1 and CDR2 are SGHTA and FQGTGA. The CDR3 contains 15 residues. Trimming left V 0 bases short and J 6 bases short, with 13 bases between. The CDR3 DNA reads as TGTGCCAGCAGCTTAACAGGGGGGTGGTGCGATACGCAGTATTTT. Its translation: CASSLTGGWCDTQYF. The whole variable domain, filled in from reference TRBV7-3 and TRBJ2-3, reads GAGVSQTPSNKVTEKGKYVELRCDPISGHTALYWYRQSLGQGPEFLIYFQGTGAADDSGLPNDRFFAVRPEGSVSTLKIQRTERGDSAVYLCASSLTGGWCDTQYFGPGTRLTVL.

In this sample, this clonotype turned up many times. The DNA is left out, because the CDR3 cannot be placed on it with certainty; the CDR3 is given as TCRdb lists it. The chain links TRBV7-8 to TRBJ2-1; the DNA was not used to check the table's D call, TRBD1. Germline values: CDR1 SGHVS, CDR2 FQNEAQ. Counting both end residues, the CDR3 totals 13 amino acids. CDR3 loop: CASSQGVGTGSFF.

Note on this clonotype: Compared with germline, one end of the junction differs, possibly owing to a read error. This sequence joins TRBV5-1 and TRBJ2-6; 7 bases map to TRBD1. The germline V gene has CDR1 SGHRS and CDR2 YFSETQ. CDR3 length equals 15 residues. CDR3 nucleotide sequence: TGCACCAGCATTCGGGACAGCTCTGGGGCCAACGTCCTGACTTTC. Translating gives CTSIRDSSGANVLTF.

About this clonotype itself: This CDR3 fails to terminate in the conserved phenylalanine or tryptophan, so it likely reflects a read error. CDR3 loop: CASSLRTSTGTQYS. The CDR3 DNA reads as TGTGCCAGCAGCCTCAGGACTAGCACAGGTACGCAGTATTCT. The chain is built from TRBV11-1 and TRBJ2-3; 8 nucleotides match TRBD2. The CDR3 is 14 amino acids. Germline-derived CDR1 and CDR2 are SGHAT and FQDESV (reference sequence).

In regard to this clonotype: The conserved closing phenylalanine or tryptophan is absent in this CDR3, likely reflecting a read error. This chain joins TRBV11-2 and TRBJ2-1; TRBD2 agrees at 9 bases. This CDR3 region has 17 residues. CDR1 is SGHAT, CDR2 FQNNGV, per germline. CDR3 sequence: CVSSLTPGTSRHNEQFS. DNA for the CDR3: TGTGTCAGCAGCTTAACTCCCGGGACTAGCAGACACAATGAGCAGTTCTCC.

This clonotype was seen a few times. This clone may be a read error of a much larger clone one base away. This chain connects TRBV5-1 to TRBJ2-1, with 11 bases matching TRBD2. Trimming at V came to 10 bases and at J to 10 bases, leaving 13 bases not matched to a gene. This CDR3 is built from 14 residues. The V gene's germline CDR1 is SGHRS and CDR2 YFSETQ. The CDR3 bases are TGCGCCGGCTCTGGGACTAGCGGAGGTGGGGAGCAGTTCTTC. Protein sequence: CAGSGTSGGGEQFF.

Notes on this clonotype: At one end the junction does not follow the germline gene, possibly because of a read error. The chain combines TRBV12-5 with TRBJ2-7; D unclear. Germline V gene lookup returns CDR1 LGHNT and CDR2 FRNRAP. CDR3 size: 8 residues. The CDR3 region has the DNA TGTGCTAGTGGTGAGCTGTACTTC. Its protein is CASGELYF.

The CDR3 reads CASSQARRGWFARELFF. Here the CDR3 DNA reads TGTGCCAGCAGCCAAGCACGGAGAGGGTGGTTCGCCAGGGAGCTGTTTTTT. The V and J genes are TRBV14 and TRBJ2-2; D may be TRBD2 (5 bases). The CDR3 spans 17 residues. V lost 1 base and J lost 9, with 21 bases in between. The germline CDR1 and CDR2 sequences are SGHDN and FVKESK.

With regard to this clonotype: This sequence may be a read error, since a much larger clone differs from it by one base. The chain has TRBV28 and TRBJ1-2; no clear D gene. Germline CDR1 and CDR2: MDHEN and SYDVKM. V lost 5 bases and J 6 bases, leaving 10 bases between the germline ends. The CDR3 extends over 12 amino acids. This chain's CDR3 is CASSPGNHGYTF. The CDR3 DNA reads TGTGCCAGCAGTCCTGGGAACCATGGCTACACCTTC.

This clonotype was seen at least ten times. The J gene is TRBJ1-1, the V gene TRBV6-1; 9 bases agree with TRBD1. The CDR3 is made up of 13 amino acids. V lost 7 bases, J lost 10 bases, and 10 bases stayed unmatched. Germline assignment: CDR1 MNHNS and CDR2 SASEGT. In nucleotides, the CDR3 is TGTGCCAGCAATGGGGGACAGGGTAATGTAGCTTTCTTT. Residues: CASNGGQGNVAFF.

This clonotype was counted at least ten times. CDR3 region: CASSKTGAGANVLTF. DNA of the CDR3: TGTGCCAGCAGCAAGACAGGGGCCGGGGCCAACGTCCTGACTTTC. This sequence joins TRBV12-3 or TRBV12-4 and TRBJ2-6; 8 nucleotides align to TRBD1. V lost 6 bases to trimming and J lost 4 bases; unmatched junction nucleotides: 5. This CDR3 region has 15 residues.

By proportion, this clonotype is medium-sized. The CDR3 DNA reads TGTGCCAGCAGCCCTCTTCTGGGGCACTATGGCTACACCTTC. Translating it yields CASSPLLGHYGYTF. This chain joins TRBV11-2 and TRBJ1-2, with a tentative D call TRBD1 (5 bases). The V gene's germline CDR1 is SGHAT and CDR2 FQNNGV. This CDR3 comprises 14 residues. V was pared by 5 bases and J by 3 bases, with 13 bases between.

This clonotype was recorded at least ten times. The chain uses TRBV29-1 and TRBJ1-2; 8 nucleotides agree with TRBD1. V lost 6 bases to trimming and J lost 7 bases; unmatched junction nucleotides: 4. This CDR3 contains 11 residues. Germline V gene sequence: CDR1 SQVTM, CDR2 ANQGSEA. The CDR3 DNA reads TGCAGCGTGACACAGGGGGGTGGCTACACCTTC. Amino acids: CSVTQGGGYTF.

On this clonotype itself: The junction departs from germline at one end; a sequencing error may be responsible. The chain joins TRBV4-1 to TRBJ2-7; 7 bases agree with TRBD1. CDR1 and CDR2 (germline): MGHRA, YSYEKL. The CDR3 loop spans 15 amino acids. This CDR3 is CAGSYNYRGPYEQYF. The CDR3 nucleotides are TGCGCCGGCAGCTATAACTACAGGGGACCATACGAGCAGTACTTC.

This chain uses TRBV5-1 with TRBJ1-1, with a weak D call TRBD1 (6 bases). The CDR3 has 19 amino acids. The V and J ends lost 4 bases and 3 bases respectively, with 28 bases between them. CDR1 and CDR2 (germline): SGHRS, YFSETQ. This CDR3 reads CASSHRGAGAIWRYTEAFF. Written as DNA, the CDR3 is TGCGCCAGCAGCCATAGGGGGGCCGGGGCGATATGGAGGTACACTGAAGCTTTCTTT.

The chain combines TRBV20-1 with TRBJ2-1, with 10 bases fitting TRBD2. Per the germline V gene, CDR1 is DFQATT and CDR2 is SNEGSKA (reference sequence). With V trimmed by 1 base and J by 3 bases, 0 bases remained unmatched. This CDR3 has 14 residues. In nucleotides, the CDR3 is TGCAGTGCTAGAGGGACTAGCGGCTACAATGAGCAGTTCTTC. This translates into CSARGTSGYNEQFF.

Worth noting for this clonotype: One junction end does not reproduce the germline sequence, and a read error may be involved. The rearrangement links TRBV11-2 to TRBJ2-1, with TRBD2 matching 7 bases. Germline-derived CDR1 and CDR2 are SGHAT and FQNNGV. This CDR3 has 17 residues. For the CDR3, the DNA is TGTCCCAGCAGCCCTGGACTAGTTCGGGGCGGCAAATGTGAGCAGTTCTTC. This gives the protein CPSSPGLVRGGKCEQFF.

In regard to this clonotype: A junction boundary mismatches the germline segment, possibly from a read error. This chain connects TRBV11-2 to TRBJ2-3; unclear D gene. The germline V gene has CDR1 SGHAT and CDR2 FQNNGV. The CDR3 consists of 17 residues. The CDR3 sequence: CASSLAMWRRNTDTQYF. CDR3 DNA: TGTGCCAGCAGTTTAGCAATGTGGAGAAGGAACACAGATACGCAGTATTTT.

The chain recombines TRBV9 with TRBJ2-1, with D perhaps TRBD2 (5 bases). The ends were cut back, 0 bases at V and 4 bases at J, with 11 bases in the middle. Per the germline V gene, CDR1 is SGDLS and CDR2 is YYNGEE. The CDR3 is 15 residues long. The CDR3 DNA reads TGTGCCAGCAGCGTAGACGGGGTCTCGTACAATGAGCAGTTCTTC. Translation: CASSVDGVSYNEQFF.

The chain combines TRBV5-1 with TRBJ2-1; 8 positions agree with TRBD2. CDR3 length: 16 amino acids. Germline values: CDR1 SGHRS, CDR2 YFSETQ. V shed 4 bases, J shed 0 bases, and the junction held 6 bases outside the gene matches. The CDR3 region has the DNA TGCGCCAGCAGCGCCACTAGCGGAAGCTCCTACAATGAGCAGTTCTTC. As protein: CASSATSGSSYNEQFF.

The sample holds one count of this clonotype. A much larger clone lies one base from this, so it may be a read error. The chain employs TRBV5-6 and TRBJ2-1; TRBD2 matches at 7 bases. Germline V gene sequence: CDR1 SGHDT, CDR2 YYEEEE. This CDR3 region has 15 residues. V lost 4 bases and J lost 8; bases outside the gene matches: 12. The CDR3 DNA reads as TGTGCCAGCAGCCCCGGGAGGCTACAGATGGATGAGCAGTTCTTC. This translates into CASSPGRLQMDEQFF.

This clonotype was counted many times. This sequence joins TRBV7-9 and TRBJ1-6; D is undetermined. The CDR3 covers 14 residues. V was pared by 7 bases and J by 2 bases, with 9 bases between. Germline V gene lookup returns CDR1 SEHNR and CDR2 FQNEAQ (reference sequence). CDR3 DNA sequence: TGTGCCAGCACCCATGGTACCTATAATTCACCCCTCCACTTT. Protein sequence: CASTHGTYNSPLHF.

The CDR3 loop reads CASSLVPGNSYNEQFF. CDR3 sequence (DNA): TGTGCCAGCAGCTTAGTACCAGGGAATTCCTACAATGAGCAGTTCTTC. V gene TRBV11-2 combines with J gene TRBJ2-1; a weak D match, TRBD1 (5 bases). V was pared by 1 base and J by 1 base, with 11 bases between. Germline CDR1 SGHAT, CDR2 FQNNGV. The CDR3 contains 16 residues. Full variable domain (remainder filled in from reference TRBV11-2 and TRBJ2-1): EAGVAQSPRYKIIEKRQSVAFWCNPISGHATLYWYQQILGQGPKLLIQFQNNGVVDDSQLPKDRFSAERLKGVDSTLKIQPAKLEDSAVYLCASSLVPGNSYNEQFFGPGTRLTVL.

A note on this clonotype: This likely comes from a read error, as the CDR3 has no conserved phenylalanine or tryptophan at its end. V usage is TRBV11-2 and J usage is TRBJ1-1; D uncertain. Germline-derived CDR1 and CDR2 are SGHAT and FQNNGV. V was cut by 2 bases and J by 4 bases, with 8 bases left in between. This CDR3 is built from 13 residues. The CDR3 is CASSLSLLTEAFS. In DNA, the CDR3 is TGTGCCAGCAGCTTAAGCCTGCTCACTGAAGCTTTCTCT.

The CDR3 reads CATSEWSSGKANEQFF. DNA of the CDR3: TGTGCCACCAGTGAATGGAGTAGCGGGAAGGCGAATGAGCAGTTCTTC. This chain uses TRBV24-1 with TRBJ2-1; 8 nucleotides align to TRBD2. Unmatched junction bases numbered 11, after V lost 4 bases and J lost 7 bases. CDR1 KGHDR and CDR2 SFDVKD come from the germline V gene. The CDR3 is 16 amino acids.